These T cell receptor beta chains were read from a single sample in a study of shared clonotypes between healthy human individuals. The method was immunoSEQ multiplex PCR; TCRdb's version includes in-frame clones alone and lacks a portion of them. The data contain 2.3 million or so clones, 90% to 95% of them singletons. Sample: naive CD4+ T cells from PBMCs. These receptors came from a man aged 18 to 29 in good health. Some clones in this sample may be carry-over from other donors' samples. Both conserved end residues are part of each CDR3. The D gene is left open where the match is weak. Where a row states a size, it is once, few, many or the class of an expanded clone; other rows omit it.

v_call	j_call	d_call	clone_size	cdr3_nt	cdr3_aa
TRBV27	TRBJ1-3	NA	NA	TGTGCCAGCTCGACAGGTTCCTCTGGAAACACCATATATTTT	CASSTGSSGNTIYF
TRBV4-3	TRBJ1-4	NA	NA	TGCGCCAGCAGCCGAGAACTGATTAATGAAAAACTGTTTTTT	CASSRELINEKLFF
TRBV11-2	TRBJ1-4	NA	NA	TGTGCCAGCAGCAGGGGGGGGGAAGAAAAACTGTTTTTT	CASSRGGEEKLFF
TRBV4-1	TRBJ2-1	TRBD1	NA	TGCGCCAGCAGCCCGGGACAGCCTACCTTAAATGAGCAGTTCTTC	CASSPGQPTLNEQFF
TRBV15	TRBJ1-3	NA	NA	TGTGCCACCAGCAGAGCAGTCGGTGACGGGCGCGGGAACACCATATATTTT	CATSRAVGDGRGNTIYF
TRBV18	TRBJ2-1	TRBD2	NA	TGTGCCAGCTCACCACTAGCGGGATGGTCCTACAATGAGCAGTTCTTC	CASSPLAGWSYNEQFF
TRBV5-6	TRBJ1-4	NA	NA	TGTGCCAGCAGCTTGTCGGTTAATGAAAAACTGTTTTTT	CASSLSVNEKLFF
TRBV5-6	TRBJ2-3	NA	NA	TGTGCCAGCGGGGAGCTTGGGGGTGGGGCAGATACGCAGTATTTT	CASGELGGGADTQYF
TRBV7-3	TRBJ2-3	TRBD2	NA	TGTGCCAGCAGCCCAGCGTTACTAGCGGGAGATACGCAGTATTTT	CASSPALLAGDTQYF
TRBV14	TRBJ2-7	NA	NA	TGTGCCAGCAGCCAAGATGCCCAGCGTGCCTACGAGCAGTACTTC	CASSQDAQRAYEQYF
TRBV5-1	TRBJ2-5	NA	NA	TGCGCCAGCAGCTTGCTAGTTTCGGAGACCCAGTACTTC	CASSLLVSETQYF
TRBV7-2	TRBJ2-7	TRBD2	NA	TGTGCCAGCAGCTTACGACTAGCGTACGAGCAGTACTTC	CASSLRLAYEQYF
TRBV18	TRBJ2-3	NA	NA	TGTGCCAGCTCATACGCGCCCGGGGATACGCAGTATTTT	CASSYAPGDTQYF
TRBV5-1	TRBJ2-3	NA	once	TGCGCCAGCAGCCCGGTGGGATCAAGAGATACGCAGTATTTT	CASSPVGSRDTQYF
TRBV18	TRBJ1-2	NA	NA	TGTGCCAGCTCACCACCGGGACGAAATCCGGCATTAAACTATGGCTACACCTTC	CASSPPGRNPALNYGYTF
TRBV5-1	TRBJ2-5	TRBD2	NA	TGCGCCAGCGCCGGGGGGGCGCGGCAAGAGACCCAGTACTTC	CASAGGARQETQYF
TRBV28	TRBJ1-5	NA	NA	TGTGCCAGCAGCTCCCCCGGGACGGCATACCTCAATCAGCCCCAGCATTTT	CASSSPGTAYLNQPQHF
TRBV30	TRBJ2-7	NA	NA	TGTGCCTGGAGTCGAGTACGGGCGGGGAGGTACGAGCAGTACTTC	CAWSRVRAGRYEQYF
TRBV5-1	TRBJ1-2	NA	NA	TGCGCCAGCAGCTTAACCACCGACATCTATGGCTACACCTTC	CASSLTTDIYGYTF
TRBV7-6	TRBJ2-7	TRBD2	once	TGTGCCAGCAGCTCGTTACGGGAGGGCCTTGCGGAGCAGTACTTC	CASSSLREGLAEQYF
TRBV5-1	TRBJ2-1	TRBD2	NA	TGCGCCAGCAGCTTCGGGACTAGTGCCCTCAATGAGCAGTTCTTC	CASSFGTSALNEQFF
TRBV6-4	TRBJ1-5	NA	NA	TGTGCCAGCAATGGTTTGGGAGAGCCGATTAGCAATCAGCCCCAGCATTTT	CASNGLGEPISNQPQHF